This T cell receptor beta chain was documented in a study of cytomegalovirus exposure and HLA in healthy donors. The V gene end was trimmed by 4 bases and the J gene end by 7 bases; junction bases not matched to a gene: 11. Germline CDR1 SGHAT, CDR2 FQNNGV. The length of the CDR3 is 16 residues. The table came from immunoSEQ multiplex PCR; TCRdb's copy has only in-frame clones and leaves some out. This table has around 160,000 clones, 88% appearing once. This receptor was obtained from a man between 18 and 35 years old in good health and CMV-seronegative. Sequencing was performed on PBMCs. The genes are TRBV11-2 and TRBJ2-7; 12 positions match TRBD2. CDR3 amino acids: CASSSTSGRMGREQYF. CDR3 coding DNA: TGTGCCAGCAGCTCGACTAGCGGGAGAATGGGAAGGGAGCAGTACTTC.